This section outlines one TCR beta chain sequence together with its context. Its specificity is unknown. This record comes from a study of cytomegalovirus exposure and HLA in healthy donors. As for the study in general: A data release that came early held 80 million or so unique TCRs from HLA-typed donors. Study-level points and caveats: Several V segments, TRBV6-2 and TRBV6-3 among them, could not be told apart and were dropped.

Both 60 Vbeta primers and 13 Jbeta primers went into the PCR. Clones were read by immunoSEQ multiplex PCR, and TCRdb kept only the in-frame ones, dropping some. The table has some 120,000 clones, 75% to 90% seen once; the top ten hold around 10%. CDR3 length: 13 amino acids. Germline lookup yields CDR1 SGHNT and CDR2 YYREEE (reference sequence). Trimming took off 4 bases at V and 4 bases at J, with 9 bases between the two ends. The chain combines TRBV5-4 with TRBJ2-1; a weak D match, TRBD1 (6 bases). The receptor was derived from a man aged 25-40 years in good health and CMV-seropositive. The material sequenced was PBMCs. The CDR3 spells CASSLTGYNEQFF. Here the CDR3 DNA reads TGTGCCAGCAGCCTCACAGGGTACAATGAGCAGTTCTTC.